This TCR beta chain was identified in a study of identical twins' blood T cells. Across the study: About six alpha and roughly 6 beta libraries together yielded tens of millions of reads.

This clonotype has ten or more counts. The CDR3 sequence is 14 residues long. The germline gives CDR1 SGHVS, CDR2 FQNEAQ. Trimming pared 2 bases from V and 8 bases from J, leaving 10 bases between. TCRdb ran MiXCR on the 5' RACE reads and lists one entry per CDR3 protein. The profile shows fewer than 450,000 distinct CDR3 sequences, under 30% of them singletons. The sequenced sample consisted of PBMCs. The chain has TRBV7-8 and TRBJ1-6; no reliable D call. The receptor was isolated from a woman between 18 and 55 years old in good health. CDR3 sequence: CASSLQGHDSPLHF. CDR3 nucleotide sequence: TGTGCCAGCAGCTTACAAGGGCACGATTCACCCCTCCACTTT.